These T cell receptor beta chains were read from a single sample in a study. TCRdb reprocessed the 5' RACE reads with MiXCR, giving one entry per CDR3 protein. The sample shows under 6,500 distinct CDR3 sequences, roughly 72% of them seen only once. The sequenced material came from memory CD4+ T cells sorted from a lymph node. The receptors were sampled from a female donor with breast cancer. The CDR3 runs from the conserved cysteine through the conserved F or W. Fields, in order: J gene, D gene, V gene, clone size, CDR3 protein, CDR3 DNA. The D gene is left open where the match is weak. Some rows have no size entry. The others give once, few or many, or a class for an expanded clone.

TRBJ1-2 | TRBD1 | TRBV20-1 | few | CSASKQGAAGGYTF | TGCAGTGCTAGTAAACAGGGGGCGGCGGGTGGCTACACCTTC
TRBJ1-1 | TRBD1 | TRBV7-9 | . | CASSLFGTGNTEAFF | TGTGCCAGCAGCTTATTCGGGACAGGGAACACTGAAGCTTTCTTT
TRBJ2-5 | . | TRBV29-1 | medium-sized | CSVLRAGKVTQYF | TGCAGCGTCCTGAGGGCCGGGAAGGTGACCCAGTACTTC
TRBJ2-7 | TRBD1 | TRBV5-1 | few | CASSDTGGSYEQYF | TGCGCCAGCAGCGATACAGGGGGATCCTACGAGCAGTACTTC
TRBJ1-2 | TRBD1 | TRBV10-3 | . | CAIRDSLDRADRYTF | TGTGCCATCAGAGACTCGTTGGACAGGGCCGATCGCTACACCTTC
TRBJ2-1 | . | TRBV5-1 | large | CASSVVGGEQFF | TGCGCCAGCAGCGTTGTGGGAGGTGAGCAGTTCTTC
TRBJ1-1 | . | TRBV20-1 | few | CSARDRGGLAEAFF | TGCAGTGCTAGAGATCGGGGGGGGTTGGCTGAAGCTTTCTTT
TRBJ1-2 | . | TRBV29-1 | medium-sized | CSVEGQGGYGYTF | TGCAGCGTTGAAGGGCAGGGTGGCTATGGCTACACCTTC
TRBJ1-6 | . | TRBV6-1 | . | CANLLQGGSHNSPLHF | TGTGCCAACCTACTCCAGGGTGGGAGCCATAATTCACCCCTCCACTTT
TRBJ1-5 | . | TRBV4-1 | . | CASSVEAYQPQHF | TGCGCCAGCAGCGTCGAGGCCTATCAGCCCCAGCATTTT
TRBJ2-3 | . | TRBV7-2 | . | CASSFQGPDTQYF | TGTGCCAGCAGCTTCCAGGGACCAGATACGCAGTATTTT
TRBJ1-2 | TRBD1 | TRBV6-5 | . | CASSQDRAYGYTF | TGTGCCAGCAGTCAGGACAGGGCCTATGGCTACACCTTC
TRBJ2-5 | . | TRBV11-2 | . | CASSPTSMRGPRETQYF | TGTGCCAGCAGCCCGACCAGCATGAGGGGCCCCAGAGAGACCCAGTACTTC
TRBJ1-5 | . | TRBV12-3/TRBV12-4 | . | CASSTQGVGPQHF | TGTGCCAGCAGTACACAGGGAGTTGGGCCCCAGCATTTT
TRBJ2-7 | . | TRBV29-1 | once | CSVVRGSSYKQYF | TGCAGCGTTGTAAGGGGGAGCTCCTACAAGCAGTACTTC
TRBJ1-6 | . | TRBV5-1 | . | CASSIEQQANSPLHF | TGCGCCAGCAGCATCGAGCAGCAGGCCAATTCACCCCTCCACTTT
TRBJ2-3 | . | TRBV9 | . | CASSPTSSDYAQYF | TGTGCCAGCAGCCCAACAAGTAGTGACTACGCGCAGTATTTT
TRBJ1-1 | . | TRBV20-1 | . | CSAREKGLGTEAFF | TGCAGTGCTAGAGAGAAAGGGCTCGGGACTGAAGCTTTCTTT
TRBJ2-2 | TRBD1 | TRBV12-3/TRBV12-4 | . | CASSPDRYTGELFF | TGTGCCAGCAGTCCGGACAGGTACACCGGGGAGCTGTTTTTT
TRBJ2-1 | . | TRBV5-6 | . | CASIVLGSYNEQFF | TGTGCCAGCATCGTCCTAGGCTCCTACAATGAGCAGTTCTTC
TRBJ1-2 | . | TRBV29-1 | few | CSVEEEEGIDGYTF | TGCAGCGTTGAAGAAGAAGAAGGGATCGATGGCTACACCTTC
TRBJ2-5 | . | TRBV5-6 | few | CASSRTYTQETQYF | TGTGCCAGCAGCAGGACGTACACCCAAGAGACCCAGTACTTC
TRBJ2-1 | TRBD1 | TRBV4-2 | . | CASSLRTGKNTGELFF | TGCGCCAGCAGCCTTAGGACAGGGAAGAACACCGGGGAGCTGTTCTTC
TRBJ2-1 | TRBD2 | TRBV5-5 | . | CASRKREYVNEQFF | TGTGCGAGCAGAAAGCGGGAGTATGTAAATGAGCAGTTCTTC
TRBJ1-5 | . | TRBV6-6 | once | CASALFGGIGNQPQHF | TGTGCCAGTGCATTATTTGGAGGCATTGGCAATCAGCCCCAGCATTTT
TRBJ2-7 | . | TRBV10-3 | . | CAISEVSGRRYEQYF | TGTGCCATCAGTGAGGTGTCGGGCAGACGCTACGAGCAGTACTTC
TRBJ2-7 | TRBD1 | TRBV5-5 | . | CASSLLPGQIYEQYF | TGTGCCAGCAGCTTATTACCGGGACAGATCTACGAGCAGTACTTC
TRBJ1-1 | . | TRBV6-2/TRBV6-3 | few | CASSYLGNTEAFF | TGTGCCAGCAGTTATTTGGGAAACACTGAAGCTTTCTTT
TRBJ2-1 | TRBD2 | TRBV5-1 | few | CASSGSAGVTYNEQFF | TGCGCCAGCAGTGGCTCGGCGGGGGTTACCTACAATGAGCAGTTCTTC
TRBJ2-5 | . | TRBV20-1 | . | CSATRVTRETQYF | TGCAGTGCTACAAGGGTGACCAGAGAGACCCAGTACTTC
TRBJ1-5 | . | TRBV12-3/TRBV12-4 | . | CASSRISPGGHQPQHF | TGTGCCAGCAGTCGAATTAGTCCGGGGGGGCACCAGCCCCAGCATTTT
TRBJ2-1 | . | TRBV7-3 | . | CASDRFRNEQFF | TGTGCCAGCGACAGGTTCCGAAATGAGCAGTTCTTC
TRBJ1-2 | TRBD1 | TRBV12-3/TRBV12-4 | . | CASSSTGSSYGYTF | TGTGCCAGCAGTTCGACAGGGTCAAGCTATGGCTACACCTTC
TRBJ2-7 | . | TRBV5-1 | . | CASSLGQPLYEQYF | TGCGCCAGCAGCTTGGGACAGCCCCTCTACGAGCAGTACTTC
TRBJ2-7 | . | TRBV7-6 | . | CASSLGAGLSYEQYF | TGTGCCAGCAGCTTAGGGGCAGGGCTCTCCTACGAGCAGTACTTC
TRBJ2-3 | TRBD1 | TRBV29-1 | . | CSSRDRGYDTQYF | TGCAGCTCCCGGGACAGGGGGTATGATACGCAGTATTTT
TRBJ2-2 | TRBD1 | TRBV5-1 | once | CASSPQPGQGGAGELFF | TGCGCCAGCAGCCCCCAACCCGGACAGGGTGGGGCCGGGGAGCTGTTTTTT
TRBJ1-2 | . | TRBV6-6 | few | CASVRDTINYGYTF | TGTGCCAGCGTGCGGGACACCATAAATTATGGCTACACCTTC
TRBJ1-1 | TRBD1 | TRBV29-1 | few | CSGRQGWVNTEAFF | TGCAGCGGCCGACAGGGATGGGTGAACACTGAAGCTTTCTTT
TRBJ2-3 | TRBD2 | TRBV20-1 | once | CSAVAGETLTDTQYF | TGCAGTGCAGTAGCGGGAGAGACACTGACAGATACGCAGTATTTT
TRBJ2-5 | . | TRBV20-1 | . | CSGRVRWGTQYF | TGCAGTGGTCGAGTCAGGTGGGGGACCCAGTACTTC
TRBJ2-3 | TRBD2 | TRBV2 | once | CASSLRTSGTGTQYF | TGTGCCAGCAGTTTACGGACTAGCGGCACAGGTACGCAGTATTTT